The 5 T cell receptor beta chains listed next were all sequenced from one sample in a study of blood T cell repertoires in COVID-19 (TCRdb year 2020). To prepare the library, the immunoSEQ multiplex PCR assay was applied. Imported from immuneACCESS, the table was reduced by TCRdb to in-frame sequences with V and J called. These copies leave out some clones; in studies compared against another copy, an unresolved V gene accounts for under half, and the cause of the remainder is not known. The sample table holds about 50,000 clones, of which 60% to 80% were seen once. The ten most abundant clones make up under 6% of the sample. The sequencing sample was made of PBMCs or T cells enriched from blood (not recorded which). The receptors derive from a woman in her forties or fifties with acute COVID-19.

The V call is TRBV30, the J call TRBJ2-5; maybe TRBD2 (6 bases). Germline V CDR1 and CDR2: GTSNPN, SVGIG (reference sequence). The CDR3 is 14 amino acids. Trimming removed 0 bases at V and 9 bases at J, with 17 bases between. CDR3 sequence (DNA): TGTGCCTGGAGTGTCCAATTGGAAACGGGGGCCCAGTACTTC. Translating gives CAWSVQLETGAQYF.

The rearrangement uses TRBV27 and TRBJ2-1; TRBD2 matches 13 bases. The J segment lost 0 bases and the V segment lost 1 base, leaving 6 bases of the junction unmatched. This CDR3 contains 19 residues. Per germline, CDR1 MNHEY and CDR2 SMNVEV (reference sequence). The CDR3 coding sequence is TGTGCCAGCAGTTTATACGGGACTAGCGGGGTTAGCTCCTACAATGAGCAGTTCTTC. It codes for CASSLYGTSGVSSYNEQFF.

The count of this clone is one. The rearrangement joins TRBV2 to TRBJ2-2; TRBD2 matches at 12 bases. CDR1 and CDR2 from the germline V gene are SNHLY and FYNNEI. The CDR3 runs 15 residues. Unmatched junction bases numbered 5, after V lost 6 bases and J lost 6 bases. CDR3 DNA: TGTGCCAGCAGGGTAGGACTAGCGGGGTCCGGGGAGCTGTTTTTT. This gives the protein CASRVGLAGSGELFF.

This clone was seen once. This chain uses TRBV9 with TRBJ2-1; tentative D call: TRBD2 (6 bases). CDR1 and CDR2 (germline): SGDLS, YYNGEE. The CDR3 totals 17 residues. V was shortened by 3 bases and J by 5 bases, with 21 bases between the two germline ends. The CDR3 bases are TGTGCCAGCAGCGGAAACTTCGGACTACGACTAAACAATGAGCAGTTCTTC. Translated: CASSGNFGLRLNNEQFF. Looking up the rest from reference TRBV9 and TRBJ2-1 gives the full variable domain: DSGVTQTPKHLITATGQRVTLRCSPRSGDLSVYWYQQSLDQGLQFLIQYYNGEERAKGNILERFSAQQFPDLHSELNLSSLELGDSALYFCASSGNFGLRLNNEQFFGPGTRLTVL.

This chain links TRBV10-3 with TRBJ2-7, with TRBD2 identical over 8 bases. Per the germline V gene, CDR1 is ENHRY and CDR2 is SYGVKD. Losses at the gene ends were 10 bases for V and 2 bases for J; bases not matched to a gene: 16. The CDR3 is 16 amino acids. The CDR3 bases are TGTGCCACCGGGGTTAGCGGGGCCCAACGGCCCTACGAGCAGTACTTC. Amino acids: CATGVSGAQRPYEQYF.